A selection of T cell receptor beta chains follows, all from one sample in a study of early T cells in non-severe SARS-CoV-2 infection. TCRdb recomputed calls from the 5' RACE reads with MiXCR, one row per CDR3 protein. The sample holds roughly 63,000 distinct CDR3 sequences, 10% to 15% seen once. The specimen sequenced was whole blood. These receptors were collected from an adult who was a healthcare worker with PCR-confirmed SARS-CoV-2 infection or an uninfected control (not recorded which). Each CDR3 is given with its conserved first and last residue. Each record gives: CDR3 DNA, CDR3 protein, clone size, D gene, J gene, V gene. The D gene is left open where the match is weak. Clone size is shown for a subset of rows, as once, few, many or a class of expanded clone.

DNA: TGTGCCAGCAGCTTAACCTCAACAGGGAACTCTGGAAACACCATATATTTT
CDR3: CASSLTSTGNSGNTIYF
size: many
D: -
J: TRBJ1-3
V: TRBV7-2

DNA: TGTGCCAGCAGCCCAATGGGGAACCCCTACGAGCAGTACTTC
CDR3: CASSPMGNPYEQYF
size: -
D: -
J: TRBJ2-7
V: TRBV7-6

DNA: TGTGCCAGCAGCTTGGCCGGGACAGGGAGCTCACCCCTCCACTTT
CDR3: CASSLAGTGSSPLHF
size: many
D: TRBD1
J: TRBJ1-6
V: TRBV5-5

DNA: TGTGCCAGCAGCCCCCCTTATGAGACAGGGTATGGGACCCAGTACTTC
CDR3: CASSPPYETGYGTQYF
size: many
D: TRBD1
J: TRBJ2-5
V: TRBV5-4

DNA: TGTGCCAGCAGTTTACAGCAGAACACTGAAGCTTTCTTT
CDR3: CASSLQQNTEAFF
size: many
D: -
J: TRBJ1-1
V: TRBV12-3/TRBV12-4

DNA: TGTGCCAGCACTACCCTCGGAGGGGGGGGCACCGGGGAGCTGTTTTTT
CDR3: CASTTLGGGGTGELFF
size: -
D: -
J: TRBJ2-2
V: TRBV7-2

DNA: TGTGCCAGCTCGCGGGGGTTCGCGAACACCGGGGAGCTGTTTTTT
CDR3: CASSRGFANTGELFF
size: -
D: TRBD2
J: TRBJ2-2
V: TRBV12-3/TRBV12-4

DNA: TGTGCCAGCAGCCCCGCGACTAGCGGGGGAGACAATGAGCAGTTCTTC
CDR3: CASSPATSGGDNEQFF
size: many
D: TRBD2
J: TRBJ2-1
V: TRBV11-2

DNA: TGCAGCAACGCAGGGACTAGAAACAATGAGCAGTTCTTC
CDR3: CSNAGTRNNEQFF
size: many
D: TRBD2
J: TRBJ2-1
V: TRBV20-1

DNA: TGTGCCACCGGCCAGGGAGATACGCAGTATTTT
CDR3: CATGQGDTQYF
size: -
D: -
J: TRBJ2-3
V: TRBV11-2